The 2 T cell receptor beta chains given below trace back to one sample, sequenced in a study of graft-versus-host responses after intestinal transplantation. This table comes from immunoSEQ multiplex PCR, and its TCRdb copy is limited to in-frame clones, with some not included. In the table there are 8,000 to 8,500 clones, about 94% of which are singletons. The material sequenced was PBMCs, taken 11 days after intestinal transplantation. The receptors come from a human patient who received an intestinal transplant, so some T cells may come from the graft donor.

V and J are TRBV11-3 and TRBJ1-1, with D unclear. V lost 1 base and J lost 3, with 9 bases in between. The CDR3 spans 14 residues. Per the germline V gene, CDR1 is SGHNT and CDR2 is YENEEA. The CDR3 DNA is TGTGCCAGCAGCTTAGGAGGAGGGTACACTGAAGCTTTCTTT. Translation gives CASSLGGGYTEAFF.

The V call is TRBV28, the J call TRBJ2-7; 8 bases agree with TRBD2. Trimming took 3 bases from V and 6 from J; bases not matched to a gene: 4. The CDR3 loop spans 13 amino acids. Per germline, CDR1 MDHEN and CDR2 SYDVKM. The CDR3, as DNA: TGTGCCAGCAGTTTTCGGGGGGGCTCCGAGCAGTACGTC. Protein sequence: CASSFRGGSEQYV.